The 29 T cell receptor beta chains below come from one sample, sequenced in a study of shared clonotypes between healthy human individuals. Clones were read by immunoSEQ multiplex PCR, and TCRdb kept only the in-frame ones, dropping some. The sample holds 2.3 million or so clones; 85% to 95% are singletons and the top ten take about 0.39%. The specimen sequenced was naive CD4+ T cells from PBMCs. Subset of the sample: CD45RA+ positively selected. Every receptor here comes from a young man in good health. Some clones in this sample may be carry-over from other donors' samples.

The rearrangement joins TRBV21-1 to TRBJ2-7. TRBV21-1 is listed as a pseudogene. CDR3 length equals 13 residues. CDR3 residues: CASSKDRGGEQYF. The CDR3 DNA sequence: TGTGCCAGCAGCAAAGATCGTGGGGGAGAGCAGTACTTC.

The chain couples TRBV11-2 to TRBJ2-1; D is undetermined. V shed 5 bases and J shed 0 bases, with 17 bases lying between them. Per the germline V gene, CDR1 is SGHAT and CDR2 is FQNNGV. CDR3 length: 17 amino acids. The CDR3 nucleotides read TGTGCCAGCAGCCCACAGACTTTTCCTAGCTCCTACAATGAGCAGTTCTTC. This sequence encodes CASSPQTFPSSYNEQFF.

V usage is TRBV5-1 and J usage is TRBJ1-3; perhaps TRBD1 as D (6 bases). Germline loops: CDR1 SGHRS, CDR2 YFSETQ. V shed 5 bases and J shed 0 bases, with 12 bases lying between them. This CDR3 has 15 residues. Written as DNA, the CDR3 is TGCGCCAGCAGTTGGGACACCCTCTCTGGAAACACCATATATTTT. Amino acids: CASSWDTLSGNTIYF.

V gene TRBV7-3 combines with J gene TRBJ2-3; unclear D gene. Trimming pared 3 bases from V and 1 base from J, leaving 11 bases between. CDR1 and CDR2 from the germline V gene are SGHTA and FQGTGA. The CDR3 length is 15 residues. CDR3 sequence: CASSLRNMGTDTQYF. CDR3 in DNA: TGTGCCAGCAGCTTGCGGAACATGGGCACAGATACGCAGTATTTT. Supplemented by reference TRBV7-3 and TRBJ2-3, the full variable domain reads GAGVSQTPSNKVTEKGKYVELRCDPISGHTALYWYRQSLGQGPEFLIYFQGTGAADDSGLPNDRFFAVRPEGSVSTLKIQRTERGDSAVYLCASSLRNMGTDTQYFGPGTRLTVL.

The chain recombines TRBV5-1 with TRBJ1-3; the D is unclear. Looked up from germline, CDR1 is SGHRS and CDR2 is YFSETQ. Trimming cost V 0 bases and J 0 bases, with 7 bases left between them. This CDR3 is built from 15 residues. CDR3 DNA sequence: TGCGCCAGCAGCTTGGGGACTACCTCTGGAAACACCATATATTTT. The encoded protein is CASSLGTTSGNTIYF.

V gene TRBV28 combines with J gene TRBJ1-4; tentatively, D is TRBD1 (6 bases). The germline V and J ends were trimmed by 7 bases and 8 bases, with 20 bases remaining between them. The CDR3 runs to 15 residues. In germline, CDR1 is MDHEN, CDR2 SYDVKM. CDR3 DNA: TGTGCCAGCAAGACCATCAGGGGCTCAGGCGAAAAACTGTTTTTT. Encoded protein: CASKTIRGSGEKLFF.

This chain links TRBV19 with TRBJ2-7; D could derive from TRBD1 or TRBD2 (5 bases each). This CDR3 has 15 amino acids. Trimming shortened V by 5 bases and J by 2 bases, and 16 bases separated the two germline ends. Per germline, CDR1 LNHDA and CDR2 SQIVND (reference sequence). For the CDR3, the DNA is TGTGCCAGTAGTGTAGGGGACCTTCCTGCCTACGAGCAGTACTTC. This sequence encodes CASSVGDLPAYEQYF.

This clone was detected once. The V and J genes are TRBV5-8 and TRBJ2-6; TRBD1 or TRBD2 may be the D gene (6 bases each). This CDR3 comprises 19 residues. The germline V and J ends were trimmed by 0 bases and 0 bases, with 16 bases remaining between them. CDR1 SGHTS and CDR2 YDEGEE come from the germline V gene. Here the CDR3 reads CASSLDGGRPSSGANVLTF. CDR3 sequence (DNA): TGTGCCAGCAGCTTGGACGGGGGCAGACCTAGCTCTGGGGCCAACGTCCTGACTTTC.

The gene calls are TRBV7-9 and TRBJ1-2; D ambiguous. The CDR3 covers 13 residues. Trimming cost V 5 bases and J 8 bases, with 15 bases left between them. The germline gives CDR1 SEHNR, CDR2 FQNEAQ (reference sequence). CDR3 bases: TGTGCCAGCAGCCTAACGCCCGCCCGGGGCTACACCTTC. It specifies CASSLTPARGYTF.

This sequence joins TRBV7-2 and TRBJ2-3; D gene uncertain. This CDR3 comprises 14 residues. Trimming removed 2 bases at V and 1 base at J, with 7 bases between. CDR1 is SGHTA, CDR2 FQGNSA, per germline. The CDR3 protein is CASSLSTRTDTQYF. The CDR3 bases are TGTGCCAGCAGCTTAAGTACTCGCACAGATACGCAGTATTTT.

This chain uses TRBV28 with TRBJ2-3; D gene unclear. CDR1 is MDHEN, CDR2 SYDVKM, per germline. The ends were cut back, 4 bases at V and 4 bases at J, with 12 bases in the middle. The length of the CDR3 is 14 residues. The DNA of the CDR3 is TGTGCCAGCAGTTATGTGGTACGGGCAGATACGCAGTATTTT. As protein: CASSYVVRADTQYF. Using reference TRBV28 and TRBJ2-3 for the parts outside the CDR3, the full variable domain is DVKVTQSSRYLVKRTGEKVFLECVQDMDHENMFWYRQDPGLGLRLIYFSYDVKMKEKGDIPEGYSVSREKKERFSLILESASTNQTSMYLCASSYVVRADTQYFGPGTRLTVL.

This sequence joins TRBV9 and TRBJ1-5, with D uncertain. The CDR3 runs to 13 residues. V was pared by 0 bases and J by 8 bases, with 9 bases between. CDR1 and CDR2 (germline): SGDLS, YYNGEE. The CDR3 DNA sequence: TGTGCCAGCAGCGTAGGGCCCTGGGAGCCCCAGCATTTT. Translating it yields CASSVGPWEPQHF.

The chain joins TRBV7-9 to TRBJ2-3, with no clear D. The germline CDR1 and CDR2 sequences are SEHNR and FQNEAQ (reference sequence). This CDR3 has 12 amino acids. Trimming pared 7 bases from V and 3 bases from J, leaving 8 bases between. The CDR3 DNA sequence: TGTGCCAGCAAAGACGGAACAGATACGCAGTATTTT. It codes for CASKDGTDTQYF.

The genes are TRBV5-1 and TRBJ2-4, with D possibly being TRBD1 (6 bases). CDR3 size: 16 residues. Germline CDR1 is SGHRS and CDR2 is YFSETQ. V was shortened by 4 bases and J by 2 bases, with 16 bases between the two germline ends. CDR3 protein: CASSPPGTLTKNIQYF. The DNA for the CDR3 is TGCGCCAGCAGCCCTCCCGGGACACTCACCAAAAACATTCAGTACTTC.

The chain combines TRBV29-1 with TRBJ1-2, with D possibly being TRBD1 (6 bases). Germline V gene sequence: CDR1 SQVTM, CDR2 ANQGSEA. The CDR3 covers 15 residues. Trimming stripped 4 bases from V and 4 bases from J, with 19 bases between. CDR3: CSVGARGARGYGYTF. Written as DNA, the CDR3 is TGCAGCGTTGGGGCCCGGGGGGCGCGGGGCTATGGCTACACCTTC.

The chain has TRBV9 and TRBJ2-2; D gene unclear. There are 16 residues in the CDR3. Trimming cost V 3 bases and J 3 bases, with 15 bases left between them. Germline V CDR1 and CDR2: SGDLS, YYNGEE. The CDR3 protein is CASSGGGQQHTGELFF. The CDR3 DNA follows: TGTGCCAGCAGCGGGGGTGGGCAGCAACACACCGGGGAGCTGTTTTTT.

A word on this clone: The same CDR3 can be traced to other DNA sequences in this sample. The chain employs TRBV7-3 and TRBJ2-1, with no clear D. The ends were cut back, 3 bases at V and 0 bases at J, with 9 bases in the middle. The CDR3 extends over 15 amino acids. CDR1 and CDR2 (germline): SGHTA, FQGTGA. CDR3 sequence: CASSFGPSSYNEQFF. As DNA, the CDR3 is TGTGCCAGCAGCTTTGGGCCCTCCTCCTACAATGAGCAGTTCTTC.

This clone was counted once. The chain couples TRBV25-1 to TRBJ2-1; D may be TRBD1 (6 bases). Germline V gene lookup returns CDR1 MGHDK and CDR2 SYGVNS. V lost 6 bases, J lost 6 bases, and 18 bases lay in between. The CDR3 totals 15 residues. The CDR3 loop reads CASSHTGTFGNEQFF. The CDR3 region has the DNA TGTGCCAGCAGCCATACGGGGACATTCGGCAATGAGCAGTTCTTC.

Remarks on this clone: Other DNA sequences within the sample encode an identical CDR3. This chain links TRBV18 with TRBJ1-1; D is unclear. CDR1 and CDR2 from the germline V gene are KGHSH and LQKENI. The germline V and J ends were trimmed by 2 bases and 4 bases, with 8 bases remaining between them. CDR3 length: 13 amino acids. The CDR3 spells CASSPGSGTEAFF. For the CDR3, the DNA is TGTGCCAGCTCACCAGGGTCGGGCACTGAAGCTTTCTTT.

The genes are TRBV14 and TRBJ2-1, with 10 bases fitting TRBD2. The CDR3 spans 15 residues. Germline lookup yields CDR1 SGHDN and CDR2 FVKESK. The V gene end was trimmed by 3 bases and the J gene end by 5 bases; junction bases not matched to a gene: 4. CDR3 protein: CASSHPTSGNNEQFF. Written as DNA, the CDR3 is TGTGCCAGCAGCCATCCCACTAGCGGGAACAATGAGCAGTTCTTC.

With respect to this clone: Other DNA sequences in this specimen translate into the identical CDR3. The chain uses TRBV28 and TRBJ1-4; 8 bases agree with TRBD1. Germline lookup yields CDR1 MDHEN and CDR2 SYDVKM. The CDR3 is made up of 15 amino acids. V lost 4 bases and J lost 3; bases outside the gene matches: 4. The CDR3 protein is CASSSLTGANEKLFF. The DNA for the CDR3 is TGTGCCAGCAGTTCCCTGACAGGGGCTAATGAAAAACTGTTTTTT. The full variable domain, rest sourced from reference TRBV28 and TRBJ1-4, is DVKVTQSSRYLVKRTGEKVFLECVQDMDHENMFWYRQDPGLGLRLIYFSYDVKMKEKGDIPEGYSVSREKKERFSLILESASTNQTSMYLCASSSLTGANEKLFFGSGTQLSVL.

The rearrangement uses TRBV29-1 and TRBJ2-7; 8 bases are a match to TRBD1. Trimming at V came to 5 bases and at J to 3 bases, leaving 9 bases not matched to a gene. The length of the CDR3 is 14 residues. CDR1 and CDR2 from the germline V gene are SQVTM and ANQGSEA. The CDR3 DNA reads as TGCAGCGTTCGACCCGGACAGGGCCACTACGAGCAGTACTTC. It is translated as CSVRPGQGHYEQYF.

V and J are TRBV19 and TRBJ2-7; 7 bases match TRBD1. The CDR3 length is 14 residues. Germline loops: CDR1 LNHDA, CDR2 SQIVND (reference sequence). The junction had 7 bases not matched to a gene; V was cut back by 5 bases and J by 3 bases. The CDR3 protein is CASSRTTGNYEQYF. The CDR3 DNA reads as TGTGCCAGTAGTCGCACGACAGGGAACTACGAGCAGTACTTC.

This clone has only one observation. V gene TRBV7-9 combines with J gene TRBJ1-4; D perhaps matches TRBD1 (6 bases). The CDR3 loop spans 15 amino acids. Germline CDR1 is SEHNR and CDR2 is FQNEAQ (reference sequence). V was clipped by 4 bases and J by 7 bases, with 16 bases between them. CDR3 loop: CASSWNTGGGEKLFF. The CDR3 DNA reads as TGTGCCAGCAGCTGGAATACAGGAGGGGGTGAAAAACTGTTTTTT. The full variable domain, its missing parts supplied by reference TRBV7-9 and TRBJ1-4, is DTGVSQNPRHKITKRGQNVTFRCDPISEHNRLYWYRQTLGQGPEFLTYFQNEAQLEKSRLLSDRFSAERPKGSFSTLEIQRTEQGDSAMYLCASSWNTGGGEKLFFGSGTQLSVL.

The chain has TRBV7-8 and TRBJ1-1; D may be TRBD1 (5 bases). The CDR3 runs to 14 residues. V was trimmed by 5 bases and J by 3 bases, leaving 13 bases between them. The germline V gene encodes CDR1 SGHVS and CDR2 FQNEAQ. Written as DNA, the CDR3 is TGTGCCAGCAGCCTAGTAGGGGCCTACACTGAAGCTTTCTTT. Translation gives CASSLVGAYTEAFF.

CDR3 in amino acids: CASSPQTGAGVKLFF. The CDR3 DNA reads TGTGCCAGCAGCCCGCAGACAGGGGCGGGGGTAAAACTGTTTTTT. V is TRBV5-5 and J is TRBJ1-4; 8 bases map to TRBD1. The CDR3 is made up of 15 amino acids. Unmatched junction bases numbered 12, after V lost 4 bases and J lost 10 bases. Looked up from germline, CDR1 is SGHKS and CDR2 is YYEKEE (reference sequence).

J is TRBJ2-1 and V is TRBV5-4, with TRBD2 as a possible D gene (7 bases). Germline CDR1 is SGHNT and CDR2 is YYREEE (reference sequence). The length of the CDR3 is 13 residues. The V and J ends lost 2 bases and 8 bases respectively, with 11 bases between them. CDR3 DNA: TGTGCCAGCAGCTTCAGGGGAGGGCATGAGCAGTTCTTC. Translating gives CASSFRGGHEQFF.

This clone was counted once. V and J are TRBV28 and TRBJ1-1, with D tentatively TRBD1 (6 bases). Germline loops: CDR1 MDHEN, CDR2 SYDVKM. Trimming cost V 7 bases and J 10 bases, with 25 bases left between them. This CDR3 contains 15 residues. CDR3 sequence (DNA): TGTGCCAGCACCACTCCGGGGGTGGGGGCCAACAGAGCTTTCTTT. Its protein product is CASTTPGVGANRAFF.

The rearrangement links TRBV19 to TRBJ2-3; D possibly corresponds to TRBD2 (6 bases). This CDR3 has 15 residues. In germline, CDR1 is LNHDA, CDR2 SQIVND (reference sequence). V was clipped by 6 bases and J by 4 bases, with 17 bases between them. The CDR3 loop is CASRVRDLRPDTQYF. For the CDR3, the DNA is TGTGCCAGTAGGGTACGGGACTTACGACCAGATACGCAGTATTTT.